These 6 T cell receptor beta chains were sequenced from one sample in a study of technical replicates of blood from several donors. Only in-frame clones appear in the TCRdb table, and some are missing; sequencing was by immunoSEQ multiplex PCR. The data contain about 89,000 clones, around 95% of them singletons. Source material: T cells isolated from PBMCs. Receptor source: a human donor in good health.

The chain carries TRBV27 and TRBJ2-7; D is undetermined. Trimming cost V 1 base and J 1 base, with 8 bases left between them. The germline V gene has CDR1 MNHEY and CDR2 SMNVEV (reference sequence). This CDR3 has 14 amino acids. CDR3 sequence reads: CASSLFFQSYEQYF. CDR3 in DNA: TGTGCCAGCAGTTTATTCTTCCAGTCCTACGAGCAGTACTTC.

The chain is built from TRBV6-5 and TRBJ2-3, with 8 bases fitting TRBD2. The CDR3 is 15 amino acids. Germline lookup yields CDR1 MNHEY and CDR2 SVGAGI. The V gene end was trimmed by 5 bases and the J gene end by 2 bases; junction bases not matched to a gene: 6. The CDR3 DNA reads TGTGCCAGCAGTATAACTAGCGGAATCACAGATACGCAGTATTTT. It encodes CASSITSGITDTQYF.

The CDR3 here is CAMDRAGGYGYTF. The DNA of the CDR3 is TGTGCCATGGACCGTGCGGGTGGCTATGGCTACACCTTC. This sequence joins TRBV6-5 and TRBJ1-2; D is unclear. Trimming stripped 10 bases from V and 4 bases from J, with 16 bases between. This CDR3 is built from 13 residues. The germline V gene encodes CDR1 MNHEY and CDR2 SVGAGI.

The rearrangement uses TRBV4-1 and TRBJ2-2; the match to TRBD2 covers 9 bases. The length of the CDR3 is 15 residues. Trimming cost V 4 bases and J 0 bases; bases outside gene matches: 0. Germline CDR1 and CDR2: MGHRA and YSYEKL. The CDR3 DNA follows: TGCGCCAGCAGCCGGACTAGCGCGAACACCGGGGAGCTGTTTTTT. Protein product: CASSRTSANTGELFF.

The chain recombines TRBV2 with TRBJ1-1; 9 positions match TRBD1. The CDR3 contains 16 residues. V shed 2 bases and J 1 base; nucleotides not matched to a gene: 5. Germline assignment: CDR1 SNHLY and CDR2 FYNNEI. The CDR3 bases are TGTGCCAGCAGTGAAACAGGGGGCGGAGGGAACACTGAAGCTTTCTTT. Translating gives CASSETGGGGNTEAFF.

The chain recombines TRBV6-5 with TRBJ2-7; 9 nucleotides align to TRBD1. The CDR3 contains 15 residues. CDR1 is MNHEY and CDR2 is SVGAGI in the germline V gene. V gave up 4 bases and J gave up 2 bases; unmatched junction bases: 6. The CDR3 nucleotides are TGTGCCAGCAGTTTCCTCCGGGACAGGGCCTACGAGCAGTACTTC. Its protein product is CASSFLRDRAYEQYF.